This note documents a single T cell receptor (beta chain) sequence. The data originate from a study of blood T cell repertoires in COVID-19. Study information: Spain, Italy and the United States supplied samples that represented acute and convalescent COVID-19. PBMCs, B-cell-depleted T cells, or T cells provided the cDNA or gDNA that made up the material.

In the original processing: Amplified reference gene primers provided the basis for estimating nucleated cell counts. The assay was immunoSEQ multiplex PCR, and TCRdb's table has in-frame clones only and misses some. V, J and clone size are those of that table, while D and trimming were read from the DNA. Of approximately 160,000 clones listed, around 81% are singletons. Everyone who took part was 18 to 89 years old, and they came from 20 to 25 US areas. Sequencing was carried out using PBMCs or T cells enriched from blood (not recorded which). The sequence was obtained from a man aged 35 to 55 who had recovered from COVID-19.

Here the CDR3 DNA reads TGTGCCAGCAGTGGACTAGCTGCAGAGACCCAGTACTTC. Its protein product is CASSGLAAETQYF. The J gene is TRBJ2-5, the V gene TRBV2; 7 bases line up with TRBD2. The ends lost 4 bases at V and 4 bases at J; junction bases unmatched: 3. The CDR3 is made up of 13 amino acids. The V gene's germline CDR1 is SNHLY and CDR2 FYNNEI.